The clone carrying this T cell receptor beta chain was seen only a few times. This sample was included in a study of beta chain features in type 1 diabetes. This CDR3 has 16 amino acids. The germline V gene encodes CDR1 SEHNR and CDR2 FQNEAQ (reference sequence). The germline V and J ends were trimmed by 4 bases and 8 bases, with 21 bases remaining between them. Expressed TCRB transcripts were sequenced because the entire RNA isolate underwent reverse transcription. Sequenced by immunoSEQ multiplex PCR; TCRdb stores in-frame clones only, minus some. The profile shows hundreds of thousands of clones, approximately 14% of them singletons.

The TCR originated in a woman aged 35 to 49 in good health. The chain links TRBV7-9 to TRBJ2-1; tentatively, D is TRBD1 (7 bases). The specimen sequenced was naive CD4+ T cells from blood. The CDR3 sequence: CASSSRDSGLGDEQFF. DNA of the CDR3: TGTGCCAGCAGCTCCCGGGACAGCGGGCTCGGGGATGAGCAGTTCTTC.